Given below is one TCR beta chain in context. Antigen: not known. In germline, CDR1 is KGHDR, CDR2 SFDVKD. There are 13 residues in the CDR3. V was pared by 5 bases and J by 9 bases, with 12 bases between. This record comes from a study of post-analysis software for immune sequencing data. Study-wide context: Several disease courses (relapsing-remitting, secondary progressive and progressive-relapsing) of multiple sclerosis were included.

Incorporated into the TCR beta cDNA libraries were unique molecular identifiers, which served to reduce PCR and sequencing biases. Yield was around 500,000 cDNA molecules from approximately 0.91 to 9.4 million T cells. MiXCR, applied by TCRdb to the PCR reads, yields one record per CDR3 protein. The sample includes roughly 620,000 distinct CDR3 sequences, 44% of them seen just once. General study points: Compared with controls, patients had more of about five TRBV segments, including TRBV5-6, TRBV5-1 and TRBV20-1. Samples prepared in the same batch strongly co-clustered by F measure. Comparison with controls showed significantly lower normalized Chao1 diversity in multiple sclerosis patients.

The sequencing sample was made of blood. The rearrangement joins TRBV24-1 to TRBJ2-2, with D uncertain. This clonotype originated in a girl between 10 and 17 years old with multiple sclerosis. This chain's CDR3 is CATSAHVARELFF. DNA for the CDR3: TGTGCCACCAGTGCCCATGTGGCCAGGGAGCTGTTTTTT.